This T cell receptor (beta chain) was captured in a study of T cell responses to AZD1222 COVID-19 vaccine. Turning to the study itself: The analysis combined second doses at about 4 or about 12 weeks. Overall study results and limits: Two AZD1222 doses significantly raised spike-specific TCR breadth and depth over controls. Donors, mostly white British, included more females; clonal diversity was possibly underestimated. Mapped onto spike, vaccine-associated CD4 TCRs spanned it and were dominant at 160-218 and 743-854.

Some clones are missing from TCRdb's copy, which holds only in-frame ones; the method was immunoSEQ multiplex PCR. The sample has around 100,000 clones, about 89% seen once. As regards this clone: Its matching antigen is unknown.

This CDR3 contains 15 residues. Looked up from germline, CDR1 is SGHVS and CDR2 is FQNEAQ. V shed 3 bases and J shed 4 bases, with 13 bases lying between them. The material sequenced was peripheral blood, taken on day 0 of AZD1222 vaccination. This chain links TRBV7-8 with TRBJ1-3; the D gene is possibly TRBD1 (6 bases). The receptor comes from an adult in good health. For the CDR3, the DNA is TGTGCCAGCAGCTTCAGCAGGGGTGAGGGAAACACCATATATTTT. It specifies CASSFSRGEGNTIYF.